A single sample gave rise to the 28 T cell receptor beta chains below, sequenced in a study of cytomegalovirus exposure and HLA in healthy donors. Profiling relied on immunoSEQ multiplex PCR, and the TCRdb table lists in-frame clones only, not all of them. The repertoire holds 85,000 to 120,000 clones, with 85% to 95% as singletons. The sequenced sample consisted of PBMCs. All receptors derive from a woman aged 18 to 35 in good health and CMV-seronegative.

This rearrangement joins TRBV6-6 to TRBJ2-5, with a weak D call TRBD2 (6 bases). Germline CDR1 MNHNY, CDR2 SVGAGI (reference sequence). The ends were cut back, 0 bases at V and 2 bases at J, with 10 bases in the middle. The CDR3 totals 15 residues. CDR3 protein: CASSYSSGTQETQYF. In nucleotides, the CDR3 is TGTGCCAGCAGTTACTCTTCCGGGACTCAAGAGACCCAGTACTTC.

The V gene is TRBV4-1, the J gene TRBJ2-1, with 9 bases aligning to TRBD2. The CDR3 extends over 14 amino acids. Germline trimming cut 1 base from V and 10 bases from J; bases unmatched to any gene: 5. Looked up from germline, CDR1 is MGHRA and CDR2 is YSYEKL. CDR3 protein: CASSQGVAGVEQFF. CDR3 DNA: TGCGCCAGCAGCCAAGGAGTAGCGGGGGTCGAGCAGTTCTTC.

The V gene is TRBV30, the J gene TRBJ1-1; D remains unclear. Germline lookup yields CDR1 GTSNPN and CDR2 SVGIG (reference sequence). The length of the CDR3 is 13 residues. Between the trimmed V and J ends, which lost 3 bases and 7 bases, there was a span of 15 bases. CDR3 sequence (DNA): TGTGCCTGGAGGGGAGAGGGAACGGTTGAAGCTTTCTTT. This codes for CAWRGEGTVEAFF.

The chain combines TRBV11-1 with TRBJ1-2; 10 nucleotides align to TRBD1. With V trimmed by 5 bases and J by 7 bases, 10 bases remained unmatched. Germline lookup yields CDR1 SGHAT and CDR2 FQDESV (reference sequence). This CDR3 contains 15 residues. DNA of the CDR3: TGTGCCAGCAGCAGCACGACAGGGGGCCTTGGTGGCTACACCTTC. It encodes CASSSTTGGLGGYTF.

The chain carries TRBV6-1 and TRBJ1-5; no reliable D call. The CDR3 loop spans 14 amino acids. V was clipped by 5 bases and J by 1 base, with 9 bases between them. Per the germline V gene, CDR1 is MNHNS and CDR2 is SASEGT. The CDR3 DNA sequence: TGTGCCAGCAGTCGCGATAGAAGCAATCAGCCCCAGCATTTT. Its translation is CASSRDRSNQPQHF.

The chain carries TRBV5-5 and TRBJ1-2, with D possibly matching TRBD1 (5 bases). Trimming removed 3 bases at V and 6 bases at J, with 12 bases between. The CDR3 has 13 residues. Germline CDR1 SGHKS, CDR2 YYEKEE (reference sequence). In DNA form, the CDR3 reads TGTGCCAGCAGCTCCGGGGCGGGGAATGGCTACACCTTC. The encoded protein is CASSSGAGNGYTF.

V and J are TRBV10-3 and TRBJ2-1; TRBD2 aligns across 11 bases. V lost 6 bases to trimming and J lost 6 bases; unmatched junction nucleotides: 13. Germline V gives CDR1 ENHRY, CDR2 SYGVKD. This CDR3 comprises 17 residues. The CDR3 DNA sequence: TGTGCCATCAGCCCGGGACTAGCGGCCTCCGAGGTCAATGAGCAGTTCTTC. It is translated as CAISPGLAASEVNEQFF.

The gene calls are TRBV30 and TRBJ2-7, with 8 bases identical to TRBD2. The CDR3 loop spans 15 amino acids. In germline, CDR1 is GTSNPN, CDR2 SVGIG (reference sequence). V gave up 0 bases and J gave up 1 base; unmatched junction bases: 5. CDR3 sequence (DNA): TGTGCCTGGAGTGTAGGCGGGGGGCGATCCTACGAGCAGTACTTC. This encodes CAWSVGGGRSYEQYF.

The chain links TRBV2 to TRBJ1-4; no firm D call. Trimming stripped 5 bases from V and 14 bases from J, with 21 bases between. The CDR3 is made up of 14 amino acids. Looked up from germline, CDR1 is SNHLY and CDR2 is FYNNEI. CDR3: CASSPGSPLFVLFF. Here the CDR3 DNA reads TGTGCCAGCAGTCCGGGGAGTCCACTCTTTGTCCTGTTTTTT.

The chain couples TRBV7-9 to TRBJ1-1; 8 nucleotides agree with TRBD1. V trimming: 1 base; J trimming: 6 bases; junction bases outside the gene matches: 4. In germline, CDR1 is SEHNR, CDR2 FQNEAQ (reference sequence). The CDR3 runs to 14 residues. The DNA for the CDR3 is TGTGCCAGCAGCTTAGGGCAGGGGGCATCTGAAGCTTTCTTT. Its translation: CASSLGQGASEAFF.

The chain combines TRBV10-3 with TRBJ1-1; D call uncertain. Trimming took off 10 bases at V and 6 bases at J, with 21 bases between the two ends. The CDR3 is 14 residues long. Germline lookup yields CDR1 ENHRY and CDR2 SYGVKD. The CDR3 nucleotides read TGTGCCACCCATTGGGAGGGAAAACCGGCTGAAGCTTTCTTT. Its protein product is CATHWEGKPAEAFF.

The chain employs TRBV14 and TRBJ2-1; 9 nucleotides match TRBD2. V lost 1 base, J lost 0 bases, and 7 bases stayed unmatched. Per germline, CDR1 SGHDN and CDR2 FVKESK. The CDR3 totals 18 residues. Here the CDR3 reads CASSQGAASGISYNEQFF. Written as DNA, the CDR3 is TGTGCCAGCAGCCAAGGGGCCGCTAGCGGGATCTCCTACAATGAGCAGTTCTTC.

The genes are TRBV5-1 and TRBJ2-5, with TRBD2 matching over 8 bases. In germline, CDR1 is SGHRS, CDR2 YFSETQ. CDR3 length equals 15 residues. V was pared by 0 bases and J by 4 bases, with 5 bases of the junction left unmatched. CDR3 nucleotides: TGCGCCAGCAGCTTGGCGGGCGGGGGGCTAGAGACCCAGTACTTC. Residues: CASSLAGGGLETQYF.

This clone was counted between two and nine times. V is TRBV5-6 and J is TRBJ2-1; 11 nucleotides match TRBD1. CDR1 is SGHDT, CDR2 YYEEEE, per germline. Trimming cost V 3 bases and J 3 bases; bases outside gene matches: 8. The length of the CDR3 is 17 residues. Here the CDR3 DNA reads TGTGCCAGCAGCTCTCTTGCCGGGACAGGGGGCTACAATGAGCAGTTCTTC. Protein product: CASSSLAGTGGYNEQFF.

This chain uses TRBV7-2 with TRBJ1-1; 8 positions agree with TRBD1. Germline values: CDR1 SGHTA, CDR2 FQGNSA. V was pared by 0 bases and J by 4 bases, with 4 bases of the junction left unmatched. There are 15 residues in the CDR3. The CDR3 region is CASSLAQGAFTEAFF. In DNA, the CDR3 is TGTGCCAGCAGCTTAGCGCAGGGGGCTTTCACTGAAGCTTTCTTT.

The chain couples TRBV30 to TRBJ2-2, with D tentatively TRBD2 (5 bases). Germline lookup yields CDR1 GTSNPN and CDR2 SVGIG (reference sequence). The CDR3 extends over 14 amino acids. V lost 2 bases and J lost 3, with 10 bases in between. This CDR3 is CAWSRGSDTGELFF. The CDR3 DNA is TGTGCCTGGAGTCGGGGATCGGACACCGGGGAGCTGTTTTTT. Based on the CDR3 plus reference TRBV30 and TRBJ2-2, the full variable domain is SQTIHQWPATLVQPVGSPLSLECTVEGTSNPNLYWYRQAAGRGLQLLFYSVGIGQISSEVPQNLSASRPQDRQFILSSKKLLLSDSGFYLCAWSRGSDTGELFFGEGSRLTVL.

This clone is a singleton in its sample. The CDR3 is CASSLPGADTQYF. CDR3 nucleotide sequence: TGTGCCAGCAGCTTACCAGGGGCAGATACGCAGTATTTT. V gene TRBV7-9 combines with J gene TRBJ2-3; D is possibly TRBD1 (6 bases). The CDR3 loop spans 13 amino acids. Trimming removed 2 bases from V and 4 bases from J, with 7 bases in between. The germline V gene has CDR1 SEHNR and CDR2 FQNEAQ (reference sequence).

This chain connects TRBV27 to TRBJ2-3, with D possibly matching TRBD2 (6 bases). Germline values: CDR1 MNHEY, CDR2 SMNVEV (reference sequence). CDR3 length: 16 amino acids. V was pared by 4 bases and J by 4 bases, with 18 bases between. CDR3 amino acids: CASSYGGPLLADTQYF. CDR3 nucleotides: TGTGCCAGCAGTTACGGGGGACCCCTTCTTGCAGATACGCAGTATTTT.

The chain carries TRBV21-1 and TRBJ2-7; the listed D gene, TRBD1, was not tested against the DNA. TRBV21-1 is reported as a pseudogene. The CDR3 sequence is 16 residues long. The CDR3 DNA is TGTGCCAGCAGCAAAGTGGGAACAGGGGAGCCCTACGAGCAGTACTTC. Translation gives CASSKVGTGEPYEQYF.

The chain couples TRBV29-1 to TRBJ2-7; tentatively, D is TRBD1 (6 bases). V was shortened by 7 bases and J by 2 bases, with 15 bases between the two germline ends. The CDR3 is 13 amino acids. In germline, CDR1 is SQVTM, CDR2 ANQGSEA. CDR3 DNA: TGCAGCGCTAGGACAGATTCCACCTACGAGCAGTACTTC. Translated: CSARTDSTYEQYF.

The rearrangement uses TRBV4-2 and TRBJ1-2, with TRBD1 matching 8 bases. Losses at the gene ends were 3 bases for V and 3 bases for J; bases not matched to a gene: 3. Germline V CDR1 and CDR2: LGHNA, YNFKEQ. The CDR3 sequence is 14 residues long. The CDR3 nucleotides read TGTGCCAGCAGCCAGGACAGGGAGGACTATGGCTACACCTTC. Amino acid sequence: CASSQDREDYGYTF.

The chain has TRBV7-9 and TRBJ1-3; possible D gene TRBD1, 6 bases. V lost 5 bases, J lost 6 bases, and 17 bases lay in between. This CDR3 is 15 amino acids long. Germline CDR1 and CDR2: SEHNR and FQNEAQ (reference sequence). CDR3 nucleotides: TGTGCCAGCAGCCCTGTGGGGGCAGGCGAAAACACCATATATTTT. It yields the protein CASSPVGAGENTIYF.

The rearrangement uses TRBV11-2 and TRBJ2-1; 10 bases map to TRBD2. Germline lookup yields CDR1 SGHAT and CDR2 FQNNGV. The CDR3 has 16 amino acids. After removal of 2 bases from V and 2 bases from J, the junction contained 3 bases not matched to a gene. This CDR3 reads CASSLLAGGAYNEQFF. The DNA of the CDR3 is TGTGCCAGCAGCTTATTAGCGGGAGGCGCCTACAATGAGCAGTTCTTC.

CDR3 protein: CASSPKTPWGTRNEKLFF. Here the CDR3 DNA reads TGTGCCAGCAGCCCCAAAACGCCCTGGGGGACAAGGAATGAAAAACTGTTTTTT. The chain links TRBV7-3 to TRBJ1-4, with D possibly TRBD1 on 6 matching bases. The CDR3 is 18 amino acids. CDR1 and CDR2 (germline): SGHTA, FQGTGA. V was trimmed by 5 bases and J by 5 bases, leaving 24 bases between them.

The V and J genes are TRBV4-3 and TRBJ2-1; TRBD1 aligns across 9 bases. V was pared by 0 bases and J by 10 bases, with 13 bases of the junction left unmatched. The CDR3 loop spans 17 amino acids. Germline values: CDR1 LGHNA, CDR2 YSLEER. CDR3 nucleotide sequence: TGCGCCAGCAGCCAAGATTCGACGGGGGGACAGGGAAGCGAGCAGTTCTTC. This codes for CASSQDSTGGQGSEQFF.

This chain links TRBV25-1 with TRBJ2-1; the D is unclear. This CDR3 has 13 amino acids. The germline CDR1 and CDR2 sequences are MGHDK and SYGVNS. V lost 0 bases and J lost 9, with 9 bases in between. In DNA, the CDR3 is TGTGCCAGCAGTGAATATCGAGAGCGTGAGCAGTTCTTC. This encodes CASSEYREREQFF.

This chain connects TRBV6-1 to TRBJ1-4, with TRBD1 identical over 12 bases. This CDR3 is built from 14 residues. Germline V gene data show CDR1 as MNHNS and CDR2 as SASEGT. J was trimmed by 16 bases and V by 1 base; bases with no gene match: 7. As DNA, the CDR3 is TGTGCCAGCAGTGAAGGGGGGACAGGGGGCGGTTGGTTTTTT. Amino acid sequence: CASSEGGTGGGWFF.

This chain connects TRBV5-6 to TRBJ2-1, with a tentative D call TRBD1 (6 bases). CDR1 SGHDT and CDR2 YYEEEE come from the germline V gene. The V and J ends lost 0 bases and 4 bases respectively, with 14 bases between them. The CDR3 covers 16 residues. The CDR3: CASSLDVQGIYNEQFF. The DNA of the CDR3 is TGTGCCAGCAGCTTGGATGTCCAGGGGATTTACAATGAGCAGTTCTTC.